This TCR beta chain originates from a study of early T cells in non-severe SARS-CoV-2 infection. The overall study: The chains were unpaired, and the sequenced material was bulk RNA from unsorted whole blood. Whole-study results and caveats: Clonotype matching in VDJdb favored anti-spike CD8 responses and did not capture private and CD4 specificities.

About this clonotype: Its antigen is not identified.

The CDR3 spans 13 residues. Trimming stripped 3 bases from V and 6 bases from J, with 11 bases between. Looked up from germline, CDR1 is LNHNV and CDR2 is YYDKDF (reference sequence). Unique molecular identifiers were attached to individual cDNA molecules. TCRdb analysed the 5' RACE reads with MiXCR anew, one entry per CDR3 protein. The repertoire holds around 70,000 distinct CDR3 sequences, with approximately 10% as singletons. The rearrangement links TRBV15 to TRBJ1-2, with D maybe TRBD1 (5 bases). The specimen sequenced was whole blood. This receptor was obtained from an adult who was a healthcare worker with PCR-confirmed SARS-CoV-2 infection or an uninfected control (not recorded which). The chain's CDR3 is CATSSGQGDGYTF. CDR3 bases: TGTGCCACCAGCAGTGGGCAGGGTGATGGCTACACCTTC.